The clone carrying this T cell receptor (beta chain) occurred a few times. The entry originates in a study of beta chain features in type 1 diabetes. Of the isolated RNA, all was reverse transcribed, and so the sequenced material was expressed TCRB transcripts. Sequenced by immunoSEQ multiplex PCR; TCRdb stores in-frame clones only, minus some. The data show 150,000 to 180,000 clones, approximately 8.1% seen once. Material for sequencing was central memory CD4+ T cells from blood. The receptor comes from a man younger than 35 in good health.

The CDR3 here is CASSSWGGTDTQYF. CDR3 bases: TGTGCCAGCAGTTCCTGGGGAGGAACAGATACGCAGTATTTT. The rearrangement joins TRBV27 to TRBJ2-3, with D perhaps TRBD2 (6 bases). The CDR3 covers 14 residues. The V end was cut by 4 bases, the J end by 3 bases, with 11 bases between. Looked up from germline, CDR1 is MNHEY and CDR2 is SMNVEV (reference sequence).